This TCR beta chain derives from a study of blood T cell repertoires in COVID-19. Study at large: Acute-phase and convalescent COVID-19 samples originated in the United States, Italy and Spain. PBMCs, B-cell-depleted T cells, or T cells provided the cDNA or gDNA that made up the material.

The repertoire was sequenced with immunoSEQ multiplex PCR; TCRdb's copy has only in-frame clones and lacks some. The table lists roughly 250,000 clones, about 83% of them singletons. The germline V and J ends were trimmed by 9 bases and 4 bases, with 21 bases remaining between them. Germline V CDR1 and CDR2: KGHDR, SFDVKD. The CDR3 covers 16 residues. V gene TRBV24-1 combines with J gene TRBJ1-5; tentative D call: TRBD1 (6 bases). The sequencing input was peripheral blood. The receptor comes from a woman aged 40 to 49 who had recovered from COVID-19. CDR3 residues: CATAAGGRGVNQPQHF. CDR3 nucleotides: TGTGCCACCGCAGCGGGGGGCAGGGGCGTTAATCAGCCCCAGCATTTT.